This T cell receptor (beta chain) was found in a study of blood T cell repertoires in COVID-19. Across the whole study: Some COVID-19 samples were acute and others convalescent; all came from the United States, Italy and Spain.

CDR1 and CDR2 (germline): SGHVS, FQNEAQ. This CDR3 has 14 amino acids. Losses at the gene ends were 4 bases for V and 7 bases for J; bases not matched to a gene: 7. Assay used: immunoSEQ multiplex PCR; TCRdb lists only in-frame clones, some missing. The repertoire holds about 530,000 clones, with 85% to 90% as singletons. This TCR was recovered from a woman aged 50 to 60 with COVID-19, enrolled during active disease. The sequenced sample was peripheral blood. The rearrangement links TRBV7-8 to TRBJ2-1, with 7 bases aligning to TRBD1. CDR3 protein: CASSWGTVGNEQFF. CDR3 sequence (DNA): TGTGCCAGCAGCTGGGGGACAGTTGGAAATGAGCAGTTCTTC.